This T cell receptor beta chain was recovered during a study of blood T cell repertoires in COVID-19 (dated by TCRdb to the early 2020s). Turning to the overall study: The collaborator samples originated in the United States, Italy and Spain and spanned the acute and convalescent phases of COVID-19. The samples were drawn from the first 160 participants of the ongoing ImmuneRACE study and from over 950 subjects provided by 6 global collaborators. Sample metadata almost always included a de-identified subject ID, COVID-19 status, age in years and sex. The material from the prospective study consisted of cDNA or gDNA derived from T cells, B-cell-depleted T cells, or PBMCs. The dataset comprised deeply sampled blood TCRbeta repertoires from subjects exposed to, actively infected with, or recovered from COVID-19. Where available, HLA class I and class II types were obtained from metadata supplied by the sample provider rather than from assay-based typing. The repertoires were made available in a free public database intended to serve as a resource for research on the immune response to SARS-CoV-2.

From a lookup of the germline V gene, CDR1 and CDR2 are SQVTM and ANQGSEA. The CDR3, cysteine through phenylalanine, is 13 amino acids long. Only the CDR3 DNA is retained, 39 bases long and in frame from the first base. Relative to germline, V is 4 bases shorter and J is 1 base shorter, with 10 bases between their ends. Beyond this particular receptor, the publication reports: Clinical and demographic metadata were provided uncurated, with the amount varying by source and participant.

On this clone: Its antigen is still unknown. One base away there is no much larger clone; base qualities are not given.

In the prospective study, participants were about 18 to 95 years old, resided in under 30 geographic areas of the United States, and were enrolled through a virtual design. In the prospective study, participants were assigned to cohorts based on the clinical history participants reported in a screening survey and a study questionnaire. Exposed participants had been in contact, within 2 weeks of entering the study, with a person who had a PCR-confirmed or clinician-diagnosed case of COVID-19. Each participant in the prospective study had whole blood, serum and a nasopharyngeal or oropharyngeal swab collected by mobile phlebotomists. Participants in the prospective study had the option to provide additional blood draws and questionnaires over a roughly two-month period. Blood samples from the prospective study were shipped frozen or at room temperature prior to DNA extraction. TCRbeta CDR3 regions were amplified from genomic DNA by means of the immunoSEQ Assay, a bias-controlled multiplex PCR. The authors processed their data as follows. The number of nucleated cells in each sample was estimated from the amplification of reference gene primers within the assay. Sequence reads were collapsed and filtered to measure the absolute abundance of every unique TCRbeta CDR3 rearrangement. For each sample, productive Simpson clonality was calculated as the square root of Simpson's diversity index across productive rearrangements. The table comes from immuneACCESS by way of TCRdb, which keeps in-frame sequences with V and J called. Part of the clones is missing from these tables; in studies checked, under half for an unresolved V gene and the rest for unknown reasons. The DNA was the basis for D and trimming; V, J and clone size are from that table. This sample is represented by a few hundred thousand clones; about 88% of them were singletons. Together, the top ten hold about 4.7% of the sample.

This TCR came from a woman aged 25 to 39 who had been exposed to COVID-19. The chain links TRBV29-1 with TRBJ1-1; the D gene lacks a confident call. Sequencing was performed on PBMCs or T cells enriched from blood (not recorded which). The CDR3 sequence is CSVVSVRNTEAFF. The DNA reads TGCAGCGTTGTTTCCGTGCGGAACACTGAAGCTTTCTTT. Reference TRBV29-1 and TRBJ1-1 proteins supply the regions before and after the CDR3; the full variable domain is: SAVISQKPSRDICQRGTSLTIQCQVDSQVTMMFWYRQQPGQSLTLIATANQGSEATYESGFVIDKFPISRPNLTFSTLTVSNMSPEDSSIYLCSVVSVRNTEAFFGQGTRLTVV.